The 18 T cell receptor beta chains given below trace back to one sample, sequenced in a study of blood T cell repertoires in COVID-19. The protocol was immunoSEQ multiplex PCR, while the TCRdb copy is restricted to in-frame clones and leaves out a portion. The sample includes 200,000 to 250,000 clones, about 88% of them seen just once. The specimen was peripheral blood. Receptor source: a woman aged 55-70 years with acute or convalescent COVID-19.

This chain connects TRBV14 to TRBJ2-2; possibly TRBD2 for D (6 bases). The CDR3 totals 16 residues. In germline, CDR1 is SGHDN, CDR2 FVKESK. V was shortened by 2 bases and J by 3 bases, with 13 bases between the two germline ends. CDR3 sequence reads: CASSQTPGLYTGELFF. CDR3 coding DNA: TGTGCCAGCAGCCAAACTCCCGGACTATACACCGGGGAGCTGTTTTTT.

The chain combines TRBV28 with TRBJ1-2; maybe TRBD1 (5 bases). The V gene's germline CDR1 is MDHEN and CDR2 SYDVKM. The CDR3 spans 12 residues. Trimming shortened V by 4 bases and J by 7 bases, and 10 bases separated the two germline ends. For the CDR3, the DNA is TGTGCCAGCAGTTCGGGACTCTTTGGCTACACCTTC. This encodes CASSSGLFGYTF.

The gene calls are TRBV9 and TRBJ2-7; 9 nucleotides agree with TRBD1. The trim removed 0 bases at V and 8 bases at J, leaving 3 bases unmatched. Germline loops: CDR1 SGDLS, CDR2 YYNGEE. The CDR3 sequence is 13 residues long. The chain's CDR3 is CASSVGTGEQQYF. CDR3 DNA sequence: TGTGCCAGCAGCGTAGGGACAGGGGAACAGCAGTACTTC.

This clone was seen just once. The chain couples TRBV25-1 to TRBJ2-1; 8 nucleotides agree with TRBD1. Trimming at V came to 4 bases and at J to 8 bases, leaving 7 bases not matched to a gene. The CDR3 sequence is 14 residues long. The germline gives CDR1 MGHDK, CDR2 SYGVNS. CDR3 nucleotide sequence: TGTGCCAGCAGTGGATTGACAGGGGTCTATGAGCAGTTCTTC. As protein: CASSGLTGVYEQFF.

This clone was observed a few times. The genes are TRBV24-1 and TRBJ2-7; TRBD1 is a possible D gene (6 bases). Germline V CDR1 and CDR2: KGHDR, SFDVKD. The CDR3 sequence is 15 residues long. The V end was cut by 4 bases, the J end by 3 bases, with 15 bases between. CDR3 region: CATSDRGHGHYEQYF. The DNA for the CDR3 is TGTGCCACCAGTGACAGGGGTCACGGGCACTACGAGCAGTACTTC.

This chain joins TRBV14 and TRBJ1-1, with a weak D call TRBD1 (5 bases). V shed 4 bases and J shed 4 bases, with 13 bases lying between them. The CDR3 sequence is 14 residues long. The germline gives CDR1 SGHDN, CDR2 FVKESK. CDR3 region: CASSPRRAATEAFF. The CDR3 bases are TGTGCCAGCAGCCCCCGCAGGGCCGCCACTGAAGCTTTCTTT.

The CDR3 is CASSLKLVSDTQYF. The CDR3 region has the DNA TGTGCCAGCAGCTTGAAACTAGTTTCAGATACGCAGTATTTT. V and J are TRBV5-4 and TRBJ2-3; D might be TRBD2 (5 bases). Between the trimmed V and J ends, which lost 1 base and 4 bases, there was a span of 10 bases. CDR1 is SGHNT and CDR2 is YYREEE in the germline V gene (reference sequence). The CDR3 runs 14 residues.

The rearrangement uses TRBV10-2 and TRBJ1-1; 7 bases map to TRBD1. V shed 3 bases, J shed 3 bases, and the junction held 1 base outside the gene matches. The length of the CDR3 is 13 residues. Per germline, CDR1 WSHSY and CDR2 SAAADI. CDR3 nucleotide sequence: TGCGCCAGCAGTGAAACAGGGGACACTGAAGCTTTCTTT. Protein sequence: CASSETGDTEAFF.

The chain employs TRBV3-1 (or the pseudogene TRBV3-2) and TRBJ1-1; D remains ambiguous. The V gene's germline CDR1 is LGHDT and CDR2 YNNKEL (reference sequence). V lost 0 bases, J lost 1 base, and 9 bases lay in between. This CDR3 has 15 residues. The CDR3, as DNA: TGTGCCAGCAGCCAAGAGTTGCTCAGGAACACTGAAGCTTTCTTT. Translation gives CASSQELLRNTEAFF.

This clone occurred once. This chain's CDR3 is CASSSGTRTNEKLFF. CDR3 sequence (DNA): TGCGCCAGCAGCAGCGGGACAAGGACTAATGAAAAACTGTTTTTT. This chain joins TRBV5-1 and TRBJ1-4; the D gene is possibly TRBD1 (6 bases). Trimming shortened V by 4 bases and J by 2 bases, and 12 bases separated the two germline ends. Germline CDR1 reads SGHRS; CDR2 reads YFSETQ. This CDR3 contains 15 residues.

The rearrangement links TRBV3-1 (or the pseudogene TRBV3-2) to TRBJ1-2; 12 nucleotides agree with TRBD1. The CDR3 is 17 residues long. The ends lost 0 bases at V and 4 bases at J; junction bases unmatched: 6. The germline gives CDR1 LGHDT, CDR2 YNNKEL (reference sequence). The CDR3: CASSQEVGTGGAYGYTF. CDR3 bases: TGTGCCAGCAGCCAAGAGGTAGGGACAGGGGGCGCCTATGGCTACACCTTC.

The genes are TRBV7-2 and TRBJ1-1, with D hard to call. The CDR3 has 14 residues. The V and J ends lost 5 bases and 2 bases respectively, with 12 bases between them. Germline CDR1 SGHTA, CDR2 FQGNSA. As DNA, the CDR3 is TGTGCCAGCAGCACCTACAGCACTAACACTGAAGCTTTCTTT. It yields the protein CASSTYSTNTEAFF.

The chain recombines TRBV16 with TRBJ1-1; TRBD1 matches 7 bases. Germline CDR1 and CDR2: KGHSY and FQNENV. Trimming removed 5 bases from V and 5 bases from J; junction bases left unmatched: 8. CDR3 length equals 14 residues. In DNA, the CDR3 is TGTGCCAGCAGCACACAGGGGAGTGTAACTGAAGCTTTCTTT. It encodes CASSTQGSVTEAFF.

The chain links TRBV6-5 to TRBJ1-2; D call uncertain. Per germline, CDR1 MNHEY and CDR2 SVGAGI. V was cut by 2 bases and J by 4 bases, with 8 bases left in between. The CDR3 has 13 residues. In nucleotides, the CDR3 is TGTGCCAGCAGTTACGACGGACTCTATGGCTACACCTTC. It codes for CASSYDGLYGYTF.

This clone was seen only once. Here the CDR3 reads CASSLPLTGTQPQHF. The CDR3 DNA sequence: TGTGCCAGCAGCCTACCCCTGACAGGGACTCAGCCCCAGCATTTT. V and J are TRBV7-2 and TRBJ1-5; TRBD1 aligns across 7 bases. The J segment lost 6 bases and the V segment lost 5 bases, leaving 10 bases of the junction unmatched. This CDR3 is built from 15 residues. Per germline, CDR1 SGHTA and CDR2 FQGNSA.

The chain is built from TRBV19 and TRBJ2-7; TRBD2 might be the D (6 bases). The V end lost 0 bases, the J end lost 4 bases, and 13 bases lay between the germline ends. The CDR3 contains 15 residues. Germline CDR1 is LNHDA and CDR2 is SQIVND (reference sequence). CDR3 sequence (DNA): TGTGCCAGTAGTATAGAGCCAGCGGGCGAGTACGAGCAGTACTTC. Translating gives CASSIEPAGEYEQYF.

By sample fraction, this clone is medium-sized. The chain employs TRBV19 and TRBJ2-3; 9 bases fit TRBD1. Germline CDR1 is LNHDA and CDR2 is SQIVND (reference sequence). Trimming at V came to 7 bases and at J to 3 bases, leaving 5 bases not matched to a gene. This CDR3 has 14 residues. CDR3 nucleotide sequence: TGTGCCAGTACTACGGGACAGGGAACAGATACGCAGTATTTT. Translated, it gives CASTTGQGTDTQYF.

The chain is built from TRBV6-1 and TRBJ1-2; D gene unclear. Trimming cost V 3 bases and J 5 bases, with 4 bases left between them. Germline values: CDR1 MNHNS, CDR2 SASEGT. There are 11 residues in the CDR3. CDR3 sequence: CASSERYGYTF. The DNA for the CDR3 is TGTGCCAGCAGTGAGAGATATGGCTACACCTTC.